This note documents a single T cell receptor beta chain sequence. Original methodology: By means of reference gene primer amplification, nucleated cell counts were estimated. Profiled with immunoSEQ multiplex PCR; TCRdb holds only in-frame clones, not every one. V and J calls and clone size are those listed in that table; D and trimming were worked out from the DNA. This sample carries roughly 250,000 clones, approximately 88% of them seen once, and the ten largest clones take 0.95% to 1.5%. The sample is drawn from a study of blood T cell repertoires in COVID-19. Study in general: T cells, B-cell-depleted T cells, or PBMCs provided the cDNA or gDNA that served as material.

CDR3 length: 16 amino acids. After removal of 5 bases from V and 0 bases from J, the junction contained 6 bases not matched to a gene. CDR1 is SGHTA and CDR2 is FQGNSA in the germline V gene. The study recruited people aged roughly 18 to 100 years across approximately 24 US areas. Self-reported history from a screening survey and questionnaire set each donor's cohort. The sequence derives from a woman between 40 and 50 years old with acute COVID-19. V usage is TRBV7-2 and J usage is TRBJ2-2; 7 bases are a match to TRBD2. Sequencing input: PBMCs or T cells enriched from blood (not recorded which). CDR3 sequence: CASSNAGTTNTGELFF. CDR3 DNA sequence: TGTGCCAGCAGCAACGCCGGGACTACGAACACCGGGGAGCTGTTTTTT. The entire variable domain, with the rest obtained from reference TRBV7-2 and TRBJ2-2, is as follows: GAGVSQSPSNKVTEKGKDVELRCDPISGHTALYWYRQSLGQGLEFLIYFQGNSAPDKSGLPSDRFSAERTGGSVSTLTIQRTQQEDSAVYLCASSNAGTTNTGELFFGEGSRLTVL.